This record covers a single T cell receptor (beta chain). Original methodology: Reference gene primer amplification gave nucleated cell count estimates. Produced via immunoSEQ multiplex PCR; TCRdb's table is partial and in-frame only. V and J calls plus clone size are reproduced from that table; the DNA served to infer D and trimming. Here the sample spans about 16,000 clones, around 90% being singletons. This entry is derived from a study of blood T cell repertoires in COVID-19. The overall study: Acute and convalescent COVID-19 specimens originated in the United States, Italy and Spain. From T cells, B-cell-depleted T cells, or PBMCs came the material, which was cDNA or gDNA.

Germline-derived CDR1 and CDR2 are SNHLY and FYNNEI. The CDR3 has 14 residues. The V segment lost 4 bases and the J segment 1 base; nucleotides outside the gene matches: 4. Material: peripheral blood. V is TRBV2 and J is TRBJ2-7, with TRBD1 matching 7 bases. This clonotype originated in a human donor in a cohort sampled during active COVID-19. The CDR3 reads CASSAGQPSYEQYF. DNA for the CDR3: TGTGCCAGCAGTGCGGGACAGCCATCCTACGAGCAGTACTTC.